The present TCR beta chain was sequenced within a study of breast tumors, draining lymph nodes, adjacent tissues. Overall study results and limits: The data were judged consistent with most tumor T cells coming from lymph node and expanding in tumor.

Germline loops: CDR1 SGDLS, CDR2 YYNGEE. The length of the CDR3 is 16 residues. Trimming shortened V by 0 bases and J by 5 bases, and 16 bases separated the two germline ends. Ten or more counts support this clonotype. What it recognizes is unknown. Breast cancer patients provided tissue from their axillary draining lymph nodes. TCRdb re-derived calls from the multiplex PCR reads in MiXCR, one entry per CDR3 protein. There are 200,000 to 300,000 distinct CDR3 sequences in the sample; over 30% occur only once, and more than 0.95% lies in the top ten. Specimen: axillary lymph node tissue. This rearrangement joins TRBV9 to TRBJ2-3, with D perhaps matching TRBD2 (5 bases). The receptor was isolated from a female donor with breast cancer. Some clones in this sample may be carry-over from other donors' samples. CDR3 in DNA: TGTGCCAGCAGCGTAGGCTTTGTTTCTAGCCGAGATACGCAGTATTTT. Protein: CASSVGFVSSRDTQYF.